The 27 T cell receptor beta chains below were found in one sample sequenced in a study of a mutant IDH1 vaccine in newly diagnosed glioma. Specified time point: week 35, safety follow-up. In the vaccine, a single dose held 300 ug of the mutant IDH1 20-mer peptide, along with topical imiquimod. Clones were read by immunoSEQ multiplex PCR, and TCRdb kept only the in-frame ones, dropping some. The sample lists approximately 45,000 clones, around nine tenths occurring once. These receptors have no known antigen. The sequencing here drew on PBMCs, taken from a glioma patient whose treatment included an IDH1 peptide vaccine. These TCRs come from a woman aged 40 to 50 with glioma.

The DNA for the CDR3 is TGTGCCAGCAGGGGCAGGGGTCAGCCCCAGCATTTT. Translation gives CASRGRGQPQHF. The V call is TRBV6-5, the J call TRBJ1-5; a weak D match, TRBD1 (6 bases). Trimming removed 6 bases at V and 6 bases at J, with 9 bases between. Germline loops: CDR1 MNHEY, CDR2 SVGAGI. The CDR3 runs to 12 residues.

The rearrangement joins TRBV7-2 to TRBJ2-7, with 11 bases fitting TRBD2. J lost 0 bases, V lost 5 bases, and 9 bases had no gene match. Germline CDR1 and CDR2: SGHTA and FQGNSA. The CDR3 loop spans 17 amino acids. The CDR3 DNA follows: TGTGCCAGCAGCCTTGGGACTAGCGGAGTTCCCTCCTACGAGCAGTACTTC. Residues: CASSLGTSGVPSYEQYF.

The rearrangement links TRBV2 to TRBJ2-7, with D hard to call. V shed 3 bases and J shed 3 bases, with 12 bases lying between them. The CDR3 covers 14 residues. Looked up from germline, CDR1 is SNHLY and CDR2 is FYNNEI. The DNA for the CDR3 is TGTGCCAGCAGTGAGGTTTTGTCGTTCTACGAGCAGTACTTC. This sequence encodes CASSEVLSFYEQYF.

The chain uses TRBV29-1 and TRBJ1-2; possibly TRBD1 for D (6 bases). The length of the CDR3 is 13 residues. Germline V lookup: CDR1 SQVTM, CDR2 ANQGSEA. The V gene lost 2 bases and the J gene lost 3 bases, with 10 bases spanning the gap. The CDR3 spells CSVESRGDYGYTF. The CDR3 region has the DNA TGCAGCGTTGAATCCAGGGGTGACTATGGCTACACCTTC.

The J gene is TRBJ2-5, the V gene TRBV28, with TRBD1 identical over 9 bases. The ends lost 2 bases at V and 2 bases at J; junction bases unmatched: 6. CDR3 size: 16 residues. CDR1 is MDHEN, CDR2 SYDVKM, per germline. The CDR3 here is CASSLLGQGKQETQYF. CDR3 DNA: TGTGCCAGCAGTTTACTGGGACAGGGCAAGCAAGAGACCCAGTACTTC.

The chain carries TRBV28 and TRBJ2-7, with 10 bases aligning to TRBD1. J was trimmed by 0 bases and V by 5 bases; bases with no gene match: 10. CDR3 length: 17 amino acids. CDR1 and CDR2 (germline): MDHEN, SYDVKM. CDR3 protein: CASSLNRDRGISYEQYF. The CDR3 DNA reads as TGTGCCAGCAGTCTAAACCGGGACAGGGGTATCTCCTACGAGCAGTACTTC.

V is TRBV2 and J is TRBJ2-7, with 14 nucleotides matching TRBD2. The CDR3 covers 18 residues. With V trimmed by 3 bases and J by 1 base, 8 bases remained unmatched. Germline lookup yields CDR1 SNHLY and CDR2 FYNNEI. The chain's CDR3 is CASSELGTSGGHSYEQYF. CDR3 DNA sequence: TGTGCCAGCAGTGAGCTGGGGACTAGCGGGGGCCATTCCTACGAGCAGTACTTC. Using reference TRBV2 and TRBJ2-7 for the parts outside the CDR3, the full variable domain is EPEVTQTPSHQVTQMGQEVILRCVPISNHLYFYWYRQILGQKVEFLVSFYNNEISEKSEIFDDQFSVERPDGSNFTLKIRSTKLEDSAMYFCASSELGTSGGHSYEQYFGPGTRLTVT.

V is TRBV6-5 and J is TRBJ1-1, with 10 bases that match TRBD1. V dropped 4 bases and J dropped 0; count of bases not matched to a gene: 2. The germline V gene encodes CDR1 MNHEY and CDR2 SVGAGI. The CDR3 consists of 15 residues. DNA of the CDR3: TGTGCCAGCAGTTCAGACAGGGGGCTGAACACTGAAGCTTTCTTT. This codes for CASSSDRGLNTEAFF.

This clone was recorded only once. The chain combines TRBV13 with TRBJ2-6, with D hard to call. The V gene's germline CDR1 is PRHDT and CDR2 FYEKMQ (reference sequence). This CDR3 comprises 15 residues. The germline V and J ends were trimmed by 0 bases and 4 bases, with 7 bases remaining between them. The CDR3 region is CASSLGVNGANVLTF. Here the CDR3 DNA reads TGTGCCAGCAGCTTAGGGGTTAACGGGGCCAACGTCCTGACTTTC.

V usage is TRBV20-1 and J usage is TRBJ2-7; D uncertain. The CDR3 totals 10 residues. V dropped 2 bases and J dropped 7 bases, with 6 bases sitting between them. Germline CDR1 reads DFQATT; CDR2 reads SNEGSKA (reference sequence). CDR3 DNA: TGCAGTGCTAGACATGAGGAGCAGTACTTC. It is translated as CSARHEEQYF.

CDR3 bases: TGTGCCAGCAGGGTTAGAGATCCCCTTTACGAGCAGTACTTC. This gives the protein CASRVRDPLYEQYF. The V call is TRBV6-5, the J call TRBJ2-7, with D hard to call. The CDR3 contains 14 residues. Germline V gives CDR1 MNHEY, CDR2 SVGAGI. The germline V and J ends were trimmed by 6 bases and 4 bases, with 16 bases remaining between them.

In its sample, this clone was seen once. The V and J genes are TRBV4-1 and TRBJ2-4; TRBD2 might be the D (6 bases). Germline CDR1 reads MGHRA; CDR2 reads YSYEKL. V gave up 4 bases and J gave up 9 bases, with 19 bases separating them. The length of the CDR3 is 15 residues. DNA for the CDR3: TGCGCCAGCAGCCGGCTCCCTGGGGCCGGGGGCATTCAGTACTTC. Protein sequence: CASSRLPGAGGIQYF.

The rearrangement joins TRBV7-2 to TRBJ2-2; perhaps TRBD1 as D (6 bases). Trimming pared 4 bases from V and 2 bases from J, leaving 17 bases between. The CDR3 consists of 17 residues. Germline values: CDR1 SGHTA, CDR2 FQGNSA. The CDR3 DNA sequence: TGTGCCAGCAGCTCCGGCCTGGGCAGGGGTAACACCGGGGAGCTGTTTTTT. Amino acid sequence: CASSSGLGRGNTGELFF.

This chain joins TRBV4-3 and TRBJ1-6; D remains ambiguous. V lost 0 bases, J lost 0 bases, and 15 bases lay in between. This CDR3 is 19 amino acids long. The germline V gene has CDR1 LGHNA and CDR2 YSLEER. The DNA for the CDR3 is TGCGCCAGCAGCCAAGACGCACCCTTAGCGGGCTCCTATAATTCACCCCTCCACTTT. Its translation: CASSQDAPLAGSYNSPLHF.

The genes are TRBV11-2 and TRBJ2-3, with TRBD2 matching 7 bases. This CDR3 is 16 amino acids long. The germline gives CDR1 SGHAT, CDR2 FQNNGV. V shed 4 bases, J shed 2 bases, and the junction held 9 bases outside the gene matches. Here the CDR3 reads CASSSLSGSTTDTQYF. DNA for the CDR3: TGTGCCAGCAGCTCACTTAGCGGGTCCACCACAGATACGCAGTATTTT.

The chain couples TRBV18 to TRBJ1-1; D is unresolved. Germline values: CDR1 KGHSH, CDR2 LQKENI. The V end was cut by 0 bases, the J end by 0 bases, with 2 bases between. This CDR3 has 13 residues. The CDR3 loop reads CASSPPMNTEAFF. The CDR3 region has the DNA TGTGCCAGCTCACCACCGATGAACACTGAAGCTTTCTTT.

The CDR3 protein is CAWWRGHNHNEQFF. CDR3 nucleotides: TGTGCCTGGTGGAGGGGACACAATCACAATGAGCAGTTCTTC. V gene TRBV30 combines with J gene TRBJ2-1; D may match TRBD1 or TRBD2 (6 bases each). The CDR3 contains 14 residues. V dropped 5 bases and J dropped 5 bases, with 16 bases sitting between them. Germline values: CDR1 GTSNPN, CDR2 SVGIG (reference sequence).

This chain's CDR3 is CASSPEGQNTEAFF. As DNA, the CDR3 is TGTGCCAGCTCCCCCGAGGGCCAGAACACTGAAGCTTTCTTT. The V and J genes are TRBV18 and TRBJ1-1; D is uncertain. With 6 bases removed from V and 1 base from J, the gap between germline ends came to 12 bases. Germline lookup yields CDR1 KGHSH and CDR2 LQKENI. CDR3 length: 14 residues.

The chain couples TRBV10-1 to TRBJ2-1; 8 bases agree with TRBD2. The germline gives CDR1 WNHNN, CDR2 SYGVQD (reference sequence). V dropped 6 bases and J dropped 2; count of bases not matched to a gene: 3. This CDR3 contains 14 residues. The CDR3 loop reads CASSPGGAYNEQFF. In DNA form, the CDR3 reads TGCGCCAGCAGCCCGGGGGGGGCCTACAATGAGCAGTTCTTC.

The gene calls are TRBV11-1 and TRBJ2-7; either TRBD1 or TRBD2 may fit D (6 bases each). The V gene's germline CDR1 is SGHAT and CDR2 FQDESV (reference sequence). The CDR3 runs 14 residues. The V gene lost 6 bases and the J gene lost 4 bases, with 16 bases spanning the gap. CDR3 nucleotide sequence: TGTGCCAGCAGTTTTGAGGGGGGACCTTACGAGCAGTACTTC. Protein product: CASSFEGGPYEQYF.

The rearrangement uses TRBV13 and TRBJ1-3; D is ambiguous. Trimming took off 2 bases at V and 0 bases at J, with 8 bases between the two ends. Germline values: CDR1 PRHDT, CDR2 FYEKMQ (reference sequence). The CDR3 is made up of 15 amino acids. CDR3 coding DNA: TGTGCCAGCAGCTTAAGGAGAGGCTCTGGAAACACCATATATTTT. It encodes CASSLRRGSGNTIYF.

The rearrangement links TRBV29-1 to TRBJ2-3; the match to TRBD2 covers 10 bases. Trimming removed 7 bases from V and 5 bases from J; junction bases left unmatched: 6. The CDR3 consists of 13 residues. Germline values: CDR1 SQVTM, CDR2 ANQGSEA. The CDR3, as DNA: TGCAGCGAAACGGGACTAGCGCTAGATACGCAGTATTTT. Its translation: CSETGLALDTQYF.

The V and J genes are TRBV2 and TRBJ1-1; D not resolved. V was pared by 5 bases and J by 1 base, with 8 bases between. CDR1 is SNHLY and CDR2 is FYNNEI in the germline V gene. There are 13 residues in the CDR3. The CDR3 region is CASSLQRNTEAFF. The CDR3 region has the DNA TGTGCCAGCAGTCTACAGCGGAACACTGAAGCTTTCTTT.

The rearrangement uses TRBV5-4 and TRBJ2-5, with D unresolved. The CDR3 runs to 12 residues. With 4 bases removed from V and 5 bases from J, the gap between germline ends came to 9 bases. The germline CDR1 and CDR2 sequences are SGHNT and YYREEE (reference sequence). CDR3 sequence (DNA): TGTGCCAGCAGCCCGGACGGGGAGACCCAGTACTTC. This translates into CASSPDGETQYF.

CDR3: CAWIPGGGRGMNTEAFF. For the CDR3, the DNA is TGTGCCTGGATCCCCGGGGGGGGTCGGGGAATGAACACTGAAGCTTTCTTT. V and J are TRBV30 and TRBJ1-1, with a weak D call TRBD1 (5 bases). V dropped 4 bases and J dropped 0 bases, with 21 bases sitting between them. This CDR3 region has 17 residues. Germline-derived CDR1 and CDR2 are GTSNPN and SVGIG (reference sequence). Full variable domain (rest looked up from reference TRBV30 and TRBJ1-1): SQTIHQWPATLVQPVGSPLSLECTVEGTSNPNLYWYRQAAGRGLQLLFYSVGIGQISSEVPQNLSASRPQDRQFILSSKKLLLSDSGFYLCAWIPGGGRGMNTEAFFGQGTRLTVV.

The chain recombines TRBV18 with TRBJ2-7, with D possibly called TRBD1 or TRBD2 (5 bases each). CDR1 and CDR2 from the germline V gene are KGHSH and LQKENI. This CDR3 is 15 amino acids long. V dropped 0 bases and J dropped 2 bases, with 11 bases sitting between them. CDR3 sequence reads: CASSPPRGGPYEQYF. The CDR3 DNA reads TGTGCCAGCTCACCACCTCGGGGCGGACCCTACGAGCAGTACTTC. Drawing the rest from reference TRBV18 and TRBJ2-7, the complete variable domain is NAGVMQNPRHLVRRRGQEARLRCSPMKGHSHVYWYRQLPEEGLKFMVYLQKENIIDESGMPKERFSAEFPKEGPSILRIQQVVRGDSAAYFCASSPPRGGPYEQYFGPGTRLTVT.

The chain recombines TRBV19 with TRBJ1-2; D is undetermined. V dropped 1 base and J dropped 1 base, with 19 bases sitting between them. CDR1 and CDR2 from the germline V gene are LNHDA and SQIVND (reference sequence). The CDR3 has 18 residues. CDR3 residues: CASSIAGSRAVSNYGYTF. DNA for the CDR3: TGTGCCAGTAGTATAGCCGGCTCTCGAGCTGTGAGTAACTATGGCTACACCTTC.